A selection of T cell receptor beta chains follows, all from one sample in a study of siplizumab effects on memory and regulatory T cells. Here immunoSEQ multiplex PCR was the method, and the copy in TCRdb shows in-frame clones only, minus some. The sample contains around 45,000 clones, roughly 87% of which appear only once. Sequenced sample: naive CD8+ T cells sorted from blood. Receptors were obtained from a human donor in good health. CDR3s include the opening cysteine and the closing phenylalanine or tryptophan. A D gene is named only where the DNA matches it firmly. Clone size appears in some rows only: once, few, many, or a class for an expanded clone.

V gene,D gene,clone size,J gene,CDR3 protein,CDR3 DNA
TRBV7-9,NA,few,TRBJ1-5,CASRAGDQPQHF,TGTGCCAGCAGGGCAGGGGATCAGCCCCAGCATTTT
TRBV5-4,NA,NA,TRBJ1-2,CASSWRGANYGYTF,TGTGCCAGCAGCTGGAGGGGAGCTAACTATGGCTACACCTTC
TRBV27,NA,NA,TRBJ2-2,CASSLVSPLLSTGELFF,TGTGCCAGCAGTTTAGTGTCACCCCTTCTATCCACCGGGGAGCTGTTTTTT
TRBV30,TRBD2,NA,TRBJ2-3,CAWISRLARDTQYF,TGTGCCTGGATCAGCCGACTAGCGCGAGATACGCAGTATTTT
TRBV9,NA,NA,TRBJ2-1,CASSVSGGWEQFF,TGTGCCAGCAGCGTAAGTGGGGGATGGGAGCAGTTCTTC
TRBV6-5,TRBD2,NA,TRBJ2-1,CASSYGTAGIYNEQFF,TGTGCCAGCAGTTATGGCACAGCGGGGATCTACAATGAGCAGTTCTTC
TRBV2,NA,NA,TRBJ2-7,CASSVASTLWEQYF,TGTGCCAGCAGTGTAGCATCTACCTTGTGGGAGCAGTACTTC
TRBV5-1,NA,few,TRBJ2-7,CASSPRYSYEQYF,TGCGCCAGCAGCCCGCGTTACTCCTACGAGCAGTACTTC
TRBV19,TRBD2,NA,TRBJ2-5,CASSGGTSGAQETQYF,TGTGCCAGTAGTGGAGGGACTAGCGGGGCCCAAGAGACCCAGTACTTC
TRBV25-1,NA,NA,TRBJ2-7,CASRDGTLEQYF,TGTGCCAGCAGGGACGGTACCCTCGAGCAGTACTTC
TRBV13,NA,NA,TRBJ2-7,CASSFSSAEEPAYEQYF,TGTGCCAGCAGCTTTAGTTCCGCCGAGGAGCCCGCCTACGAGCAGTACTTC
TRBV4-1,TRBD1,few,TRBJ1-6,CASSQDHTGGMGEISPLHF,TGCGCCAGCAGCCAAGATCATACAGGGGGTATGGGAGAAATCTCACCCCTCCACTTT
TRBV2,NA,NA,TRBJ2-3,CASRGHQTDTQYF,TGTGCCAGCAGGGGCCATCAAACAGATACGCAGTATTTT
TRBV11-2,NA,NA,TRBJ1-2,CASSLSAPLYGYTF,TGTGCCAGCAGCTTATCAGCTCCACTCTATGGCTACACCTTC
TRBV5-1,TRBD1,NA,TRBJ1-2,CASRGQTGAARDGYTF,TGCGCCAGCAGAGGTCAGACAGGGGCCGCGCGGGATGGCTACACCTTC